Below are 30 T cell receptor beta chains sequenced from a single sample in a study of T cells in tuberculosis. Measured with immunoSEQ multiplex PCR; TCRdb has only the in-frame clones, and not every one. The data contain about 45,000 clones, around 94% of them singletons. Sequencing input: PBMCs. The origin of the receptors is a donor aged 10 to 29 with latent tuberculosis or without tuberculosis infection. Some clones in this sample may be carry-over from other donors' samples.

The J gene is TRBJ1-1, the V gene TRBV28; weak D call: TRBD1 (5 bases). Germline V gene lookup returns CDR1 MDHEN and CDR2 SYDVKM. The CDR3 consists of 12 residues. V dropped 1 base and J dropped 7 bases, with 7 bases sitting between them. The CDR3 sequence is CASSLSDSEAFF. The CDR3 coding sequence is TGTGCCAGCAGTTTATCCGACAGTGAAGCTTTCTTT.

The genes are TRBV18 and TRBJ1-1, with 7 bases fitting TRBD1. Germline-derived CDR1 and CDR2 are KGHSH and LQKENI. The CDR3 has 14 residues. V lost 6 bases, J lost 0 bases, and 4 bases stayed unmatched. The CDR3 DNA reads TGTGCCAGCTCCAGGGGGGCCGTGAACACTGAAGCTTTCTTT. As protein: CASSRGAVNTEAFF.

This chain links TRBV6-1 with TRBJ2-7; a possible D gene is TRBD1 (6 bases). Between the trimmed V and J ends, which lost 3 bases and 4 bases, there was a span of 16 bases. There are 15 residues in the CDR3. CDR1 and CDR2 (germline): MNHNS, SASEGT. CDR3 bases: TGTGCCAGCAGTGAGAGGGCAGGGGTCGGATACGAGCAGTACTTC. It specifies CASSERAGVGYEQYF.

This chain links TRBV6-6 with TRBJ1-1, with unresolved D. This CDR3 contains 13 residues. With 4 bases removed from V and 6 bases from J, the gap between germline ends came to 12 bases. CDR1 is MNHNY and CDR2 is SVGAGI in the germline V gene (reference sequence). The CDR3 sequence is CASSSRLFSEAFF. The CDR3, as DNA: TGTGCCAGCAGTTCCCGTCTCTTCTCTGAAGCTTTCTTT.

The rearrangement joins TRBV11-3 to TRBJ2-2, with 15 bases identical to TRBD2. This CDR3 is 18 amino acids long. Trimming at V came to 1 base and at J to 3 bases, leaving 3 bases not matched to a gene. Germline V gene data show CDR1 as SGHNT and CDR2 as YENEEA. Written as DNA, the CDR3 is TGTGCCAGCAGCTTAGGCGGACTAGCGGGAGGGGACACCGGGGAGCTGTTTTTT. It translates to CASSLGGLAGGDTGELFF.

V is TRBV14 and J is TRBJ2-7; D possibly corresponds to TRBD2 (7 bases). V gave up 7 bases and J gave up 6 bases, with 19 bases separating them. The CDR3 totals 14 residues. Germline CDR1 SGHDN, CDR2 FVKESK. In DNA form, the CDR3 reads TGTGCCAGCACGGGGGGCTCTACCTTGGGCGAGCAGTACTTC. Translated: CASTGGSTLGEQYF.

The chain is built from TRBV27 and TRBJ2-3; TRBD2 matches 13 bases. CDR3 length: 18 residues. Germline loops: CDR1 MNHEY, CDR2 SMNVEV (reference sequence). Trimming took 5 bases from V and 0 from J; bases not matched to a gene: 8. CDR3 coding DNA: TGTGCCAGCAGTATCGGGACTAGCGGGACCACTAGCACAGATACGCAGTATTTT. It is translated as CASSIGTSGTTSTDTQYF.

The CDR3 DNA is TGTGCCAGTTTAAATCCGGGACAATCCTACAATGAGCAGTTCTTC. This sequence encodes CASLNPGQSYNEQFF. This chain uses TRBV2 with TRBJ2-1, with D tentatively TRBD1 (6 bases). Germline V gives CDR1 SNHLY, CDR2 FYNNEI. The CDR3 runs 15 residues. V lost 9 bases, J lost 1 base, and 16 bases lay in between.

This clone was seen once. This chain uses TRBV10-3 with TRBJ1-1, with TRBD1 matching 8 bases. J was trimmed by 4 bases and V by 6 bases; bases with no gene match: 13. In germline, CDR1 is ENHRY, CDR2 SYGVKD. This CDR3 is built from 16 residues. CDR3 loop: CAIRPGTGSSGTEAFF. CDR3 in DNA: TGTGCCATCAGACCCGGGACAGGCAGTTCGGGCACTGAAGCTTTCTTT.

J is TRBJ1-5 and V is TRBV4-1, with a possible D match to TRBD1 (6 bases). V lost 0 bases and J lost 1, with 16 bases in between. CDR3 size: 18 residues. Per the germline V gene, CDR1 is MGHRA and CDR2 is YSYEKL. The CDR3 bases are TGCGCCAGCAGCCAAGAATTGTGGGGGCAAGGGAGCAATCAGCCCCAGCATTTT. This gives the protein CASSQELWGQGSNQPQHF.

This chain links TRBV7-2 with TRBJ1-2; 8 nucleotides match TRBD1. The CDR3 totals 15 residues. Looked up from germline, CDR1 is SGHTA and CDR2 is FQGNSA. J lost 7 bases, V lost 4 bases, and 11 bases had no gene match. CDR3 residues: CASSSSQGAKSGYTF. The CDR3, as DNA: TGTGCCAGCAGCTCATCTCAGGGGGCTAAGAGTGGCTACACCTTC.

The chain is built from TRBV6-6 and TRBJ2-3; possibly TRBD1 for D (5 bases). The V end lost 1 base, the J end lost 1 base, and 9 bases lay between the germline ends. The germline gives CDR1 MNHNY, CDR2 SVGAGI (reference sequence). The CDR3 has 15 residues. The CDR3, as DNA: TGTGCCAGCAGTTACTACGGCAGGGGCACAGATACGCAGTATTTT. This sequence encodes CASSYYGRGTDTQYF.

This clone has more than one count but fewer than ten. The rearrangement joins TRBV11-2 to TRBJ2-3; D is undetermined. CDR1 and CDR2 (germline): SGHAT, FQNNGV. The V and J ends lost 2 bases and 5 bases respectively, with 14 bases between them. The CDR3 length is 15 residues. The CDR3 loop reads CASSLLPLNIDTQYF. The CDR3 coding sequence is TGTGCCAGCAGCTTATTGCCCCTGAACATAGATACGCAGTATTTT.

The J gene is TRBJ2-2, the V gene TRBV4-1; 8 bases align to TRBD1. Germline-derived CDR1 and CDR2 are MGHRA and YSYEKL. The V and J ends lost 5 bases and 5 bases, in that order; junction bases with no gene match: 7. The CDR3 contains 15 residues. The chain's CDR3 is CASSMGRGLTGELFF. Here the CDR3 DNA reads TGCGCCAGCAGCATGGGCAGGGGGCTTACCGGGGAGCTGTTTTTT.

The V and J genes are TRBV4-1 and TRBJ1-5; a weak D match, TRBD1 (6 bases). The CDR3 is made up of 13 amino acids. Trimming stripped 4 bases from V and 6 bases from J, with 10 bases between. The germline gives CDR1 MGHRA, CDR2 YSYEKL. CDR3 sequence: CASSRGRGQPQHF. The CDR3 nucleotides read TGCGCCAGCAGCCGCGGCAGGGGTCAGCCCCAGCATTTT.

This chain uses TRBV21-1 with TRBJ2-6; no check of the table's D call, TRBD1, against the DNA was made. TRBV21-1 has pseudogene status. This CDR3 spans 22 amino acids. CDR3 bases: TGTGCCAGCAGCAAAGGCCCTGACCCTAGACAGGCCCTCATTGGTGGGGCCAACGTCCTGACTTTC. Translating it yields CASSKGPDPRQALIGGANVLTF.

The chain joins TRBV25-1 to TRBJ2-7, with TRBD2 as a possible D gene (6 bases). Germline V lookup: CDR1 MGHDK, CDR2 SYGVNS. The CDR3 runs 16 residues. Trimming pared 4 bases from V and 4 bases from J, leaving 20 bases between. The CDR3 DNA reads as TGTGCCAGCAGTGCTACGCAAGGCGGGACCTTATACGAGCAGTACTTC. It codes for CASSATQGGTLYEQYF.

The CDR3 region is CAPCPVGENGYTF. The CDR3 region has the DNA TGTGCCCCGTGCCCGGTAGGGGAAAATGGCTACACCTTC. The gene calls are TRBV6-1 and TRBJ1-2, with D tentatively TRBD1 (5 bases). Trimming cost V 11 bases and J 6 bases, with 19 bases left between them. The germline CDR1 and CDR2 sequences are MNHNS and SASEGT. This CDR3 comprises 13 residues.

This chain connects TRBV29-1 to TRBJ1-1; D is undetermined. There are 11 residues in the CDR3. CDR1 is SQVTM, CDR2 ANQGSEA, per germline. V lost 4 bases to trimming and J lost 1 base, with 4 bases between them. The CDR3 region is CSVVQNTEAFF. CDR3 coding DNA: TGCAGCGTTGTACAGAACACTGAAGCTTTCTTT.

The chain couples TRBV29-1 to TRBJ1-2; no clear D gene. The V and J ends lost 6 bases and 8 bases respectively, with 10 bases between them. The CDR3 spans 10 residues. Germline V gene sequence: CDR1 SQVTM, CDR2 ANQGSEA. CDR3 in amino acids: CSVTAGGYTF. The DNA for the CDR3 is TGCAGCGTGACCGCCGGGGGCTACACCTTC.

The rearrangement links TRBV7-8 to TRBJ1-1, with D possibly matching TRBD1 (5 bases). The CDR3 totals 17 residues. V lost 4 bases, J lost 0 bases, and 18 bases lay in between. CDR1 is SGHVS and CDR2 is FQNEAQ in the germline V gene. CDR3 sequence (DNA): TGTGCCAGCAGCTCCGGGAGAAACAGGCCGCTGAACACTGAAGCTTTCTTT. It codes for CASSSGRNRPLNTEAFF.

This sequence joins TRBV5-4 and TRBJ2-3; D perhaps matches TRBD2 (5 bases). V lost 2 bases and J lost 2, with 12 bases in between. The CDR3 runs 15 residues. Germline V gene data show CDR1 as SGHNT and CDR2 as YYREEE (reference sequence). The CDR3 nucleotides are TGTGCCAGCAGCTTCCGCGGAGGCCCCACAGATACGCAGTATTTT. This sequence encodes CASSFRGGPTDTQYF. Full variable domain (missing parts from reference TRBV5-4 and TRBJ2-3): ETGVTQSPTHLIKTRGQQVTLRCSSQSGHNTVSWYQQALGQGPQFIFQYYREEENGRGNFPPRFSGLQFPNYSSELNVNALELDDSALYLCASSFRGGPTDTQYFGPGTRLTVL.

The chain has TRBV2 and TRBJ2-3; the D is unclear. Trimming left V 8 bases short and J 8 bases short, with 20 bases between. Per germline, CDR1 SNHLY and CDR2 FYNNEI. The CDR3 is made up of 14 amino acids. CDR3 DNA sequence: TGTGCCAGCGCTGTAAGAGAGACTTTGGGTACGCAGTATTTT. Its translation: CASAVRETLGTQYF.

V gene TRBV27 combines with J gene TRBJ1-1; D remains unclear. The V gene's germline CDR1 is MNHEY and CDR2 SMNVEV (reference sequence). V was pared by 6 bases and J by 1 base, with 12 bases between. The length of the CDR3 is 14 residues. The CDR3 here is CASSPAGGNTEAFF. CDR3 nucleotides: TGTGCCAGCAGCCCTGCTGGAGGGAACACTGAAGCTTTCTTT.

The rearrangement joins TRBV2 to TRBJ2-6; D gene unclear. V dropped 6 bases and J dropped 0 bases, with 6 bases sitting between them. Germline V CDR1 and CDR2: SNHLY, FYNNEI. The CDR3 loop spans 14 amino acids. The CDR3 DNA reads as TGTGCCAGCAGGTTCTCCTCTGGGGCCAACGTCCTGACTTTC. It codes for CASRFSSGANVLTF. The whole variable domain, remainder taken from reference TRBV2 and TRBJ2-6, is EPEVTQTPSHQVTQMGQEVILRCVPISNHLYFYWYRQILGQKVEFLVSFYNNEISEKSEIFDDQFSVERPDGSNFTLKIRSTKLEDSAMYFCASRFSSGANVLTFGAGSRLTVL.

The rearrangement uses TRBV5-1 and TRBJ2-7; D possibly corresponds to TRBD1 (6 bases). Germline CDR1 is SGHRS and CDR2 is YFSETQ. V was cut by 1 base and J by 5 bases, with 13 bases left in between. CDR3 size: 14 residues. CDR3 DNA sequence: TGCGCCAGCAGCTTGTACCAGGGGAATAACGAGCAGTACTTC. Its translation: CASSLYQGNNEQYF.

V usage is TRBV19 and J usage is TRBJ1-3, with D maybe TRBD1 (6 bases). Between the trimmed V and J ends, which lost 7 bases and 1 base, there was a span of 17 bases. The CDR3 length is 16 residues. CDR1 is LNHDA, CDR2 SQIVND, per germline (reference sequence). For the CDR3, the DNA is TGTGCCAGTATTTGGGAAAGAGGACAGTCTGGAAACACCATATATTTT. The encoded protein is CASIWERGQSGNTIYF.

V usage is TRBV7-2 and J usage is TRBJ2-3; 10 bases agree with TRBD2. The CDR3 contains 16 residues. Germline values: CDR1 SGHTA, CDR2 FQGNSA. Losses at the gene ends were 1 base for V and 1 base for J; bases not matched to a gene: 2. The CDR3, as DNA: TGTGCCAGCAGCTTAGGGACTAGCGGCGGCACAGATACGCAGTATTTT. Its protein is CASSLGTSGGTDTQYF.

This chain uses TRBV9 with TRBJ1-1; 10 bases map to TRBD1. After removal of 4 bases from V and 4 bases from J, the junction contained 4 bases not matched to a gene. This CDR3 is built from 14 residues. Germline CDR1 and CDR2: SGDLS and YYNGEE. The CDR3: CASSQWTGGTEAFF. The DNA for the CDR3 is TGTGCCAGCAGCCAATGGACAGGGGGCACTGAAGCTTTCTTT.

The rearrangement uses TRBV6-6 and TRBJ2-5; TRBD2 matches at 7 bases. Germline CDR1 is MNHNY and CDR2 is SVGAGI (reference sequence). CDR3 size: 13 residues. Trimming removed 2 bases from V and 3 bases from J; junction bases left unmatched: 0. CDR3 residues: CASSYGGEETQYF. The CDR3 DNA reads TGTGCCAGCAGTTACGGGGGGGAAGAGACCCAGTACTTC.